This TCR beta chain originates from a study of blood T cells in healthy people across ages. This clonotype appeared a single time. Germline V gives CDR1 SGHRS, CDR2 YFSETQ. V was clipped by 4 bases and J by 2 bases, with 15 bases between them. CDR3 size: 15 residues. A second PCR, run for roughly 6 to 11 cycles, used a sample-barcoded 5' primer plus a J-beta primer mix. TCRdb re-derived calls from the 5' RACE reads in MiXCR, one entry per CDR3 protein. This table holds some 1 million distinct CDR3 sequences, under 45% found once. The clonotype originates from a woman aged 55-75 years in good health. The specimen sequenced was blood. The gene calls are TRBV5-1 and TRBJ2-5; no clear D. CDR3 sequence reads: CASSRDGVTQETQYF. For the CDR3, the DNA is TGCGCCAGCAGCAGGGATGGGGTAACGCAAGAGACCCAGTACTTC.